This entry features one TCR beta chain sequence. The antigen is undetermined. This sample was included in a study of T cell clonotyping in hematopoietic cell transplantation. Notes on the study in general: Broader posttransplant TCR repertoire diversity was predicted by graft donor and pretransplant recipient Inverse Simpson Index values. After transplant, recipient diversity fell while pathologically expanded clonotypes grew through day 180. Few recipient clonotypes overlapped donors; over 97% were de novo at given depth. CD4 and CD8 repertoire contributions could not be separated without sorting.

This CDR3 has 15 amino acids. V dropped 0 bases and J dropped 0 bases, with 8 bases sitting between them. The germline gives CDR1 SGHTA, CDR2 FQGNSA. Clones were sequenced by immunoSEQ multiplex PCR, and TCRdb holds only the in-frame ones, with some missing. Seen here are 40,000 to 55,000 clones, around 94% observed once, and the top ten hold around 0.85%. Material: peripheral blood mononuclear cells. The chain combines TRBV7-2 with TRBJ1-2; no firm D call. The receptor was isolated from a woman aged 50 to 60 in good health. Some clones in this sample may be carry-over from other donors' samples. The CDR3 is CASSLASTANYGYTF. In DNA form, the CDR3 reads TGTGCCAGCAGCTTAGCGAGCACAGCTAACTATGGCTACACCTTC.